The rows below give T cell receptor beta chains drawn from one sample of a study of Ad26.COV2.S vaccination and SARS-CoV-2 variants. Libraries were prepared by immunoSEQ multiplex PCR; TCRdb keeps only in-frame clonotypes and omits some of them. Of some 350,000 clones listed, 92% were seen once; the top ten hold 3.5% to 4.5%. This sample comprised peripheral blood, obtained after recovery from COVID-19. These receptors all come from a human donor who had recovered from COVID-19. Both conserved end residues are part of each CDR3. The order of the fields is clone size, J gene, D gene, V gene, CDR3 protein, CDR3 DNA. D genes are given only for firm matches. The size entry is marked missing in some rows and otherwise reads once, few, many or a size class.

>NA|TRBJ2-7|NA|TRBV6-5
CASSYSNGIPYEQYF
TGTGCCAGCAGTTACAGCAATGGCATTCCTTACGAGCAGTACTTC
>NA|TRBJ2-2|TRBD2|TRBV3-1/TRBV3-2
CASSQGGLAGPGELFF
TGTGCCAGCAGCCAAGGCGGACTAGCGGGACCCGGGGAGCTGTTTTTT
>NA|TRBJ2-3|TRBD2|TRBV7-7
CASSLGGGRGTDTQYF
TGTGCCAGCAGCTTGGGCGGGGGGCGAGGGACAGATACGCAGTATTTT
>NA|TRBJ1-2|NA|TRBV7-6
CASSLGEGRDTDNYGYTF
TGTGCCAGCAGCTTAGGGGAGGGCCGGGACACCGATAACTATGGCTACACCTTC
>NA|TRBJ2-7|NA|TRBV5-4
CASSPKWGAYEQYF
TGTGCCAGCAGCCCGAAGTGGGGGGCCTACGAGCAGTACTTC
>NA|TRBJ1-4|NA|TRBV10-3
CAISAGVATNEKLFF
TGTGCCATCAGTGCTGGTGTTGCAACTAATGAAAAACTGTTTTTT
>NA|TRBJ1-2|NA|TRBV2
CASRLDGSYGYTF
TGTGCCAGCAGACTTGACGGGTCCTATGGCTACACCTTC
>NA|TRBJ2-7|TRBD2|TRBV6-2/TRBV6-3
CASSPGLAGDYEQYF
TGTGCCAGCAGCCCCGGACTAGCGGGGGACTACGAGCAGTACTTC
>NA|TRBJ1-2|NA|TRBV6-5
CASSYGVRGSYTF
TGTGCCAGCAGTTACGGGGTCAGGGGAAGCTACACCTTC
>NA|TRBJ1-2|NA|TRBV12-3/TRBV12-4
CASSFTVGGGYTF
TGTGCCAGCAGTTTTACGGTGGGTGGCGGCTACACCTTC
>NA|TRBJ1-2|NA|TRBV5-4
CASSSKLTSWGYGYTF
TGTGCCAGCAGCTCGAAACTGACATCTTGGGGCTATGGCTACACCTTC
>NA|TRBJ2-1|NA|TRBV29-1
CSVGGNEQFF
TGCAGCGTTGGTGGGAATGAGCAGTTCTTC
>NA|TRBJ2-7|NA|TRBV29-1
CSVEGPQGHEQYF
TGCAGCGTTGAAGGCCCCCAGGGGCACGAGCAGTACTTC
>NA|TRBJ1-1|NA|TRBV6-5
CASSSNTEAFF
TGTGCCAGCAGTTCGAACACTGAAGCTTTCTTT
>NA|TRBJ1-1|NA|TRBV2
CASSPSNRALNTEAFF
TGTGCCAGCAGCCCGAGTAACAGAGCTCTGAACACTGAAGCTTTCTTT
>NA|TRBJ1-4|NA|TRBV19
CASSTPGRVEKLFF
TGTGCCAGTAGCACTCCGGGACGAGTCGAAAAACTGTTTTTT
>once|TRBJ1-3|NA|TRBV7-6
CASSLNQLDSGNTIYF
TGTGCCAGCAGCTTAAACCAACTCGACAGTGGAAACACCATATATTTT
>NA|TRBJ1-6|TRBD1|TRBV27
CASMRDRENSPLHF
TGTGCCAGCATGAGGGACAGGGAAAATTCACCCCTCCACTTT
>once|TRBJ1-2|TRBD1|TRBV6-6
CASSYHPQGADYGYTF
TGTGCCAGCAGTTACCATCCTCAGGGGGCGGACTATGGCTACACCTTC
>few|TRBJ1-6|NA|TRBV7-9
CASSVQGLNSPLHF
TGTGCCAGCAGCGTTCAGGGTTTAAATTCACCCCTCCACTTT
>NA|TRBJ2-7|NA|TRBV7-9
CASSLRPDEQYF
TGTGCCAGCAGCTTACGTCCCGACGAGCAGTACTTC
>NA|TRBJ2-3|TRBD2|TRBV10-3
CAISVSGGGTDTQYF
TGTGCCATCAGTGTTAGCGGGGGCGGCACAGATACGCAGTATTTT